This TCR beta chain emerged from a study of radiotherapy plus CTLA-4 blockade in lung cancer. Produced via immunoSEQ multiplex PCR; TCRdb's table is partial and in-frame only. The sample lists 50,000 to 70,000 clones, 75% to 85% occurring once. In germline, CDR1 is SQVTM, CDR2 ANQGSEA. The J segment lost 6 bases and the V segment lost 3 bases, leaving 16 bases of the junction unmatched. The CDR3 loop spans 18 amino acids. The specimen was peripheral blood, collected from a patient treated with radiotherapy plus ipilimumab. The clonotype was recovered from a human donor with non-small cell lung cancer who had a partial response to radiotherapy plus ipilimumab. The chain is built from TRBV29-1 and TRBJ1-4, with 10 nucleotides matching TRBD1. This CDR3 reads CSVDLGAFRQGADEKLFF. The CDR3 DNA sequence: TGCAGCGTTGATTTGGGGGCCTTTCGACAGGGGGCGGATGAAAAACTGTTTTTT.